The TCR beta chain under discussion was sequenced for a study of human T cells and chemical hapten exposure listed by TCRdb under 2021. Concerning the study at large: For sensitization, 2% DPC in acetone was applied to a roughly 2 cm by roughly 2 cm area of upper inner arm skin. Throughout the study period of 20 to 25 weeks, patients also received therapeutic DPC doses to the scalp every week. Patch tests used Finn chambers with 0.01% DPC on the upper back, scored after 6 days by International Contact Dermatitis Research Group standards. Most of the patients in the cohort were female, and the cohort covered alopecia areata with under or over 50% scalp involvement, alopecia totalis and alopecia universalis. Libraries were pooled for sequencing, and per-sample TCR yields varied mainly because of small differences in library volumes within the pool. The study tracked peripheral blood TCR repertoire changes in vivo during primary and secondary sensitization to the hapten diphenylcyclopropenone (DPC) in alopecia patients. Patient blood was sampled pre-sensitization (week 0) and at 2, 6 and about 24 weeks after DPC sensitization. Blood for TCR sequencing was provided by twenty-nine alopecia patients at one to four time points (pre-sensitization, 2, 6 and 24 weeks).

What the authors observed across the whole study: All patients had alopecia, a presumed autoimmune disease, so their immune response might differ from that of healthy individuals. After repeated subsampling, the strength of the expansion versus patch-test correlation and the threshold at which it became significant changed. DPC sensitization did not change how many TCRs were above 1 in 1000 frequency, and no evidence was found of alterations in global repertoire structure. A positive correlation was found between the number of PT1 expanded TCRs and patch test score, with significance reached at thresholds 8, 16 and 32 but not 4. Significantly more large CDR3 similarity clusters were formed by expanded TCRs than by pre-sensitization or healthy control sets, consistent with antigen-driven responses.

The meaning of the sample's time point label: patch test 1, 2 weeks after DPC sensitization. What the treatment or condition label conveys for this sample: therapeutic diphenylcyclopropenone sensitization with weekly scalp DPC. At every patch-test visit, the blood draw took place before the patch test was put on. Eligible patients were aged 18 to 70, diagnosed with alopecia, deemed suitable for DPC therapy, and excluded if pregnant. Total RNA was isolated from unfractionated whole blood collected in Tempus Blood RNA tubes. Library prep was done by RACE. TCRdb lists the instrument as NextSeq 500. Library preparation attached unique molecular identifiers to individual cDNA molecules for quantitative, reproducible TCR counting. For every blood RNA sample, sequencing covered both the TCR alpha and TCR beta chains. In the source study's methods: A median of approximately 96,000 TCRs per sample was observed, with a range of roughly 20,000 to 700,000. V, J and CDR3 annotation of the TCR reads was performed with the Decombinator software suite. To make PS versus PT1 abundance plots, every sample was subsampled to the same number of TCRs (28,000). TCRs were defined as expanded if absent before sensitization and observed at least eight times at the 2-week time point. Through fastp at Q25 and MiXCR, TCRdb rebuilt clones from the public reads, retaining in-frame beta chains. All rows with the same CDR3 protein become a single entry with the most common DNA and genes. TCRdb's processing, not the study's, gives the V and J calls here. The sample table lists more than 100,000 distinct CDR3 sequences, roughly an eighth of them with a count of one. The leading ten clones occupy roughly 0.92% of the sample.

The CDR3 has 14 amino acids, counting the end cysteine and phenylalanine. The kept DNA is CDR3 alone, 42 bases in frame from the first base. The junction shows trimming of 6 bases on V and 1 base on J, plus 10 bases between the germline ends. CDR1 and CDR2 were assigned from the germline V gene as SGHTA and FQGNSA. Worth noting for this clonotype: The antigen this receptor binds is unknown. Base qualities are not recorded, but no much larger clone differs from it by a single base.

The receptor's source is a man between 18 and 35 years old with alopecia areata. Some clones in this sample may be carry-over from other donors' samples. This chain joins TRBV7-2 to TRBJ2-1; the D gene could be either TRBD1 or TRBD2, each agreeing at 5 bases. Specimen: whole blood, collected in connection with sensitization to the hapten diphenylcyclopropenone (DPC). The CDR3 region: CASRRGSSYNEQFF. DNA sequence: TGTGCCAGCAGGAGGGGCTCATCCTACAATGAGCAGTTCTTC.